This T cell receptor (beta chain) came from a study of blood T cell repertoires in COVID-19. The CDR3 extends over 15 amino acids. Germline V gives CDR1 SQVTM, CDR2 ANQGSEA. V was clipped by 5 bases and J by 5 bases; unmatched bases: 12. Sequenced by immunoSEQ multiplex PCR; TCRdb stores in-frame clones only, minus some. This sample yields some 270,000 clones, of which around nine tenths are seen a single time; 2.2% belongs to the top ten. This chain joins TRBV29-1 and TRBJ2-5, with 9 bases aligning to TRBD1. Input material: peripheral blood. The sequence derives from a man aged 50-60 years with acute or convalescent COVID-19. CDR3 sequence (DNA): TGCAGCGTTTCCGGGACAGGGACTCTCGGGGAGACCCAGTACTTC. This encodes CSVSGTGTLGETQYF. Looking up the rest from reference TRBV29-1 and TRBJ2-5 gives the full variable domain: SAVISQKPSRDICQRGTSLTIQCQVDSQVTMMFWYRQQPGQSLTLIATANQGSEATYESGFVIDKFPISRPNLTFSTLTVSNMSPEDSSIYLCSVSGTGTLGETQYFGPGTRLLVL.